This T cell receptor beta chain is from a study of T-cell memory formation after mild COVID-19. Study-level information: The two donors had largely donor-specific TCR clusters. Notes on the study in general: While clones contracting from day 15 to 85 were balanced between CD4 and CD8, later expanders leaned CD4+.

Barcoded TCR alpha and TCR beta cDNA libraries with UMIs came from 5'RACE using constant-segment primers. TCRdb ran MiXCR on the 5' RACE reads and lists one entry per CDR3 protein. The table shows hundreds of thousands of distinct CDR3 sequences, with around 20% occurring only once. V shed 4 bases, J shed 8 bases, and the junction held 7 bases outside the gene matches. This CDR3 is 14 amino acids long. Germline CDR1 is LGHNA and CDR2 is YNFKEQ. A note on this clonotype: As yet, its antigen is unknown.

The J gene is TRBJ2-1, the V gene TRBV4-2, with 8 nucleotides matching TRBD2. The clonotype comes from an adult woman who had mild COVID-19 (a few samples of this study predate the infection). Cell type and time point are not known. Sequences were obtained from PBMCs or a T cell subset sorted from them (not recorded which). CDR3 loop: CASSPGLEVYEQFF. In DNA form, the CDR3 reads TGTGCCAGCAGCCCGGGACTAGAAGTCTATGAGCAGTTCTTC.